Below, one T cell receptor (beta chain) is given with its context. What it binds is not known. These data are taken from a study of beta chain features in type 1 diabetes. General study findings and limits: Across all four CD4+ subsets, people with type 1 diabetes showed modestly shorter TCRB CDR3s.

The germline V gene has CDR1 SGHDT and CDR2 YYEEEE. The trim removed 4 bases at V and 1 base at J, leaving 7 bases unmatched. The CDR3 contains 15 residues. Expressed TCRB transcripts were sequenced after all isolated RNA was converted to cDNA. Average reads for naive, central memory and regulatory T cell samples were about 3.57 million. Libraries were prepared by immunoSEQ multiplex PCR; TCRdb keeps only in-frame clonotypes and omits some of them. The sample yields 150,000 to 200,000 clones, approximately 9.1% seen once. Donors underwent one heparinised blood draw, 100 to 150 mL on average. Without exception, sorted populations had purity beyond 95%.

The sequence derives from a woman in her twenties or thirties with type 1 diabetes. The V call is TRBV5-6, the J call TRBJ2-5; TRBD2 aligns across 7 bases. The sequencing sample was made of central memory CD4+ T cells from blood. The CDR3 spells CASSPTGTTQETQYF. CDR3 sequence (DNA): TGTGCCAGCAGCCCTACCGGGACTACCCAAGAGACCCAGTACTTC.